The rows below give T cell receptor beta chains drawn from one sample of a study of T cells in Graves' hyperthyroidism and ophthalmopathy. TCRdb called the multiplex PCR reads again in MiXCR, with one record for every CDR3 protein. The sample has 380,000 or so distinct CDR3 sequences; less than 15% are singletons. Sequenced input: blood. Receptors originate from a young man with Graves' hyperthyroidism that later progressed to Graves' ophthalmopathy. Each CDR3 is given with its conserved first and last residue.

>TRBV9|TRBJ2-1
CASSPRDNLINEQFF
>TRBV6-1|TRBJ2-5
CASTRGETQYF
>TRBV10-2|TRBJ2-5
CASSLAGARETQYF
>TRBV6-5|TRBJ1-5
CASSITQQGQPQHF
>TRBV24-1|TRBJ1-5
CATSDPGQGHNQPQHF
>TRBV28|TRBJ2-7
CASSSSWTGGYEQYF
>TRBV10-3|TRBJ2-6
CAISESEGRAGANVLTF
>TRBV20-1|TRBJ2-5
CSARDRASRETQYF
>TRBV4-2|TRBJ2-1
CASSYGTGHGNEQFF
>TRBV27|TRBJ1-2
CASSFRGRNYGYTF
>TRBV27|TRBJ2-1
CASSFVGGGGYEQFF
>TRBV27|TRBJ1-1
CASSRGSTEAFF
>TRBV7-2|TRBJ2-3
CASSSLLVPKDTQYF
>TRBV6-1|TRBJ2-7
CASSASGYRYEQYF
>TRBV11-2|TRBJ2-7
CASSFPSGTGGAYEQYF
>TRBV6-6|TRBJ2-3
CASSYGTGVPDTQYF
>TRBV6-6|TRBJ1-2
CASSYLGQGYGYTF
>TRBV6-1|TRBJ2-7
CASSGGAYEQYF
>TRBV27|TRBJ1-1
CASSLTQVLNTEAFF
>TRBV4-1|TRBJ2-4
CASSQDLLAKNIQYF
>TRBV19|TRBJ1-6
CASSLGRKPNSPLHF
>TRBV7-2|TRBJ2-3
CASSSRVLDTQYF
>TRBV7-3|TRBJ2-1
CASSLKGHSSYNEQFF
>TRBV28|TRBJ2-2
CAGNRRSGTGELFF
>TRBV20-1|TRBJ2-7
CSARDSRTGYEQYF
>TRBV29-1|TRBJ1-2
CSVQGGDRTNYGYTF
>TRBV4-1|TRBJ1-2
CASSQEWAGVGYTF
>TRBV11-1|TRBJ2-7
CASSFGVAYEQYF
>TRBV19|TRBJ1-6
CASSTRESSYNSPLHF
>TRBV20-1|TRBJ2-1
CSAVDREARSYNEQFF
>TRBV28|TRBJ1-5
CASSSNRGWGNQPQHF
>TRBV7-9|TRBJ1-1
CASSPRKFEAFF
>TRBV29-1|TRBJ2-1
CSVDAGQGLGEQFF
>TRBV28|TRBJ1-5
CASSRRDGNQPQHF
>TRBV7-3|TRBJ1-2
CASSSTTRTGCYGYGYTF
>TRBV5-1|TRBJ2-1
CASSLLRLAGLNEQFF
>TRBV18|TRBJ1-3
CASSPPGATGNTIYF
>TRBV18|TRBJ2-3
CASSPPRTPSTDTQYF
>TRBV4-1|TRBJ1-5
CASSQLLWGPQHF
>TRBV9|TRBJ2-5
CASSVEVGPETQYF
>TRBV28|TRBJ2-2
CASSHPPGENTGELFF
>TRBV3-1|TRBJ2-6
CASSQGWQASSGANVLTF
>TRBV6-1|TRBJ1-6
CATTTSGAAFPLHF
>TRBV4-1|TRBJ2-2
CASSHSPGELFF
>TRBV5-1|TRBJ1-1
CASSLGRTDTEAFF
>TRBV11-2|TRBJ1-1
CASEGGGTEAFF
>TRBV29-1|TRBJ2-5
CSVDTDQETQYF
>TRBV4-1|TRBJ1-4
CASSQSGLRQRTNEKLFF
>TRBV3-1|TRBJ1-1
CASSQGIRGTEAFF
>TRBV18|TRBJ2-2
CASSPGGTAHTGELFF
>TRBV24-1|TRBJ1-2
CATSDLQETSGYTF
>TRBV7-9|TRBJ1-6
CASSLANRLNSPLHF
>TRBV6-1|TRBJ1-2
CASSEAGKKYGYTF
>TRBV5-8|TRBJ2-5
CASSLGGTVQETQYF
>TRBV29-1|TRBJ1-1
CSVDFGTGIRTEAFF